Sequencing of this T cell receptor beta chain was carried out in a study of T cells in Graves' hyperthyroidism and ophthalmopathy. There were TCR beta CDR3 regions amplified from RNA transcripts. During a first-round RT-PCR of the TCR CDR3, the HTBI primer set was used. From the multiplex PCR reads, TCRdb called clonotypes with MiXCR, one entry per CDR3 protein. This sample has about 640,000 distinct CDR3 sequences, with just under 45% found just once. General study points: Ophthalmopathy was identified by the model a median roughly six months ahead of onset. Most thyroid clonotypes that were expanded above 0.001 also turned up in blood.

As for this clonotype: What it binds is not known.

CDR3 size: 17 residues. V lost 3 bases and J lost 5; bases outside the gene matches: 9. Germline CDR1 and CDR2: SGHTA and FQGTGA. Criteria for exclusion of patients were uncontrolled infection, other autoimmune disease, pregnancy or lactation. Thyroid ultrasound and orbital computed tomography, with clinical symptoms and serum thyroxine and TRAb, informed diagnoses. The sequenced sample was peripheral blood or thyroid tissue (not recorded which). The chain employs TRBV7-3 and TRBJ1-4; 10 nucleotides match TRBD1. The receptor was isolated from an adult man with Graves' disease, either hyperthyroidism or ophthalmopathy (not recorded which). Here the CDR3 reads CASSLRPGQGRNEKLFF. In nucleotides, the CDR3 is TGTGCCAGCAGCTTGCGTCCGGGACAGGGGCGGAATGAAAAACTGTTTTTT.